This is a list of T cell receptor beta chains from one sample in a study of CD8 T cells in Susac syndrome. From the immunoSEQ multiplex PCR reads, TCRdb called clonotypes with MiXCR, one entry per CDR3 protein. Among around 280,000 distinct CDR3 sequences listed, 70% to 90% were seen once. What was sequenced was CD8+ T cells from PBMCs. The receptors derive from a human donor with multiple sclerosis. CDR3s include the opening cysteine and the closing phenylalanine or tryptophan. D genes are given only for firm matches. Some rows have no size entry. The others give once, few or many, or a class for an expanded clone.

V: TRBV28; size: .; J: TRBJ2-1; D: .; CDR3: CASSRRGRAHSYNEQFF; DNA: TGTGCCAGCAGCAGGCGGGGCAGGGCCCACTCCTACAATGAGCAGTTCTTC
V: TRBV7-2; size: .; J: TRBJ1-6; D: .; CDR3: CASGGQDYSPLHF; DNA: TGTGCCAGCGGTGGGCAGGATTACTCACCCCTCCACTTT
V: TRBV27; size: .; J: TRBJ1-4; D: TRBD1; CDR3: CASSPPPGTGNEKLFF; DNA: TGTGCCAGCAGTCCTCCACCCGGGACAGGGAATGAAAAACTGTTTTTT
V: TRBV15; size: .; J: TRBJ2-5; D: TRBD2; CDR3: CATSPRTSEETQYF; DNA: TGTGCCACCAGCCCCCGGACTAGCGAAGAGACCCAGTACTTC
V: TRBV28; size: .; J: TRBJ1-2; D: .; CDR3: CASSFSTGNYGYTF; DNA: TGTGCCAGCAGTTTCAGCACGGGGAACTATGGCTACACCTTC
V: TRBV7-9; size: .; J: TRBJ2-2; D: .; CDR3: CASSSMTRNAGTGELFF; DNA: TGTGCCAGCAGCTCCATGACTAGGAATGCGGGCACCGGGGAGCTGTTTTTT
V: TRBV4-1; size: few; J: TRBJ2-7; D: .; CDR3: CASSRPGTLYEQYF; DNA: TGCGCCAGCAGCCGACCAGGGACCCTTTACGAGCAGTACTTC
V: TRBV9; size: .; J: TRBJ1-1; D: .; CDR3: CASSVAAGPNTEAFF; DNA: TGTGCCAGCAGCGTAGCAGCAGGACCGAACACTGAAGCTTTCTTT
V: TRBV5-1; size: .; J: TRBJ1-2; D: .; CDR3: CASSLGLTGNGYTF; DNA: TGCGCCAGCAGCCTCGGACTTACGGGCAATGGCTACACCTTC
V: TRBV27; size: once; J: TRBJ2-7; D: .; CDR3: CASSFPGPSYEQYF; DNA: TGTGCCAGCAGTTTTCCGGGCCCTTCCTACGAGCAGTACTTC
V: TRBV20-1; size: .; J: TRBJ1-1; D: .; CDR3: CSASRRNTEAFF; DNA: TGCAGTGCTAGTCGCAGGAACACTGAAGCTTTCTTT
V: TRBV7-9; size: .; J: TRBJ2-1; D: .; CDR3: CASSLGRNRDNEQFF; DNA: TGTGCCAGCAGCTTAGGCAGAAACAGGGACAATGAGCAGTTCTTC
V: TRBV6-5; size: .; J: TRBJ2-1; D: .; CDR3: CASSLDQWYNEQFF; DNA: TGTGCCAGCAGTTTGGACCAATGGTACAATGAGCAGTTCTTC
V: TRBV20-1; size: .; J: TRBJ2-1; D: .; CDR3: CSARARSSYNEQFF; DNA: TGCAGTGCTAGAGCTAGGAGCTCCTACAATGAGCAGTTCTTC
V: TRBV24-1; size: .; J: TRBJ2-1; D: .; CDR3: CATSDRSRREISYNEQFF; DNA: TGTGCCACCAGTGACCGCTCTCGGAGGGAAATCTCCTACAATGAGCAGTTCTTC
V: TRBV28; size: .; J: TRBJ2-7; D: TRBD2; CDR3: CASSGLAVPYEQYF; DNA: TGTGCCAGCAGTGGACTAGCGGTCCCCTACGAGCAGTACTTC
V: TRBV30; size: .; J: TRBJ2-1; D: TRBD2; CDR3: CAWTPSGIMGNEQFF; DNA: TGTGCCTGGACACCTAGCGGGATAATGGGCAATGAGCAGTTCTTC